Described below is a single T cell receptor beta chain sequence and its context. The data originate from a study of blood T cells in healthy people across ages. Each donor supplied approximately 10 milliliters of peripheral blood. With a J-beta primer mix and a sample-barcoded 5' primer, a second PCR ran about 6 to 11 cycles. One entry per CDR3 protein results from TCRdb running MiXCR on the 5' RACE reads. The sample lists 850,000 to 1,300,000 distinct CDR3 sequences, 40% to 55% seen once, with approximately 20% in the top ten. Germline CDR1 is MNHNY and CDR2 is SVGAGI (reference sequence). V was pared by 6 bases and J by 9 bases, with 11 bases of the junction left unmatched. The CDR3 consists of 14 residues.

Sequencing input: blood. The TCR sequence derives from a woman aged 55-69 years in good health. The genes are TRBV6-6 and TRBJ2-5; 9 bases are a match to TRBD1. CDR3 sequence (DNA): TGTGCCAGCAGCGTACAGGGGGCGAGGGAGGCCCAGTACTTC. Protein product: CASSVQGAREAQYF.